This T cell receptor (beta chain) was captured in a study of identical twins. Trimming removed 7 bases from V and 4 bases from J, with 17 bases in between. The CDR3 extends over 15 amino acids. The germline V gene encodes CDR1 SEHNR and CDR2 FQNEAQ (reference sequence). TCRdb passed the 5' RACE reads through MiXCR, listing each CDR3 protein once. The sample yields about 1.7 million distinct CDR3 sequences, around 33% seen once. The clonotype was recovered from a newborn girl in good health. The sample comprised cord blood. The chain uses TRBV7-9 and TRBJ2-1; D is possibly TRBD2 (5 bases). CDR3 residues: CASTTERTQYNEQFF. The CDR3 nucleotides are TGTGCCAGCACCACCGAGAGGACTCAATACAATGAGCAGTTCTTC.